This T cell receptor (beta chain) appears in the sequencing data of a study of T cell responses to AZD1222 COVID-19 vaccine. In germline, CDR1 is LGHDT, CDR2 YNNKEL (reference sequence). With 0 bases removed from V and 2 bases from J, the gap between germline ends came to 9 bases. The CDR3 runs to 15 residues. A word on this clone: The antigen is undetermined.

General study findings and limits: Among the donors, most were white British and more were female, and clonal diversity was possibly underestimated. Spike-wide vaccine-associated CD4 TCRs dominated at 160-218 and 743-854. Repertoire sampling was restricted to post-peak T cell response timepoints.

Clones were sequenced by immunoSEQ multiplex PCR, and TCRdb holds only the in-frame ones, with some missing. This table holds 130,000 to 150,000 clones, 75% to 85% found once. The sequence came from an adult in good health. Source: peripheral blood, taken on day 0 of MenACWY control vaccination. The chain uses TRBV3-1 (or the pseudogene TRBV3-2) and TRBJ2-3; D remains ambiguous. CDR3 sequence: CASSQELKATDTQYF. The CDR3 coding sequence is TGTGCCAGCAGCCAAGAATTGAAAGCCACAGATACGCAGTATTTT.